One sample yielded the 2 T cell receptor beta chains listed below, sequenced in a study of shared clonotypes between healthy human individuals. Clones were sequenced by immunoSEQ multiplex PCR, and TCRdb holds only the in-frame ones, with some missing. This sample has approximately 980,000 clones, with more than 75% found just once. Input material: memory CD4+ T cells sorted from blood. Subset defined: CD45RA-negative fraction. The origin of the receptors is a young man in good health.

This clone was observed a single time. The chain links TRBV11-2 to TRBJ2-7; D gene uncertain. The length of the CDR3 is 15 residues. Germline V gene sequence: CDR1 SGHAT, CDR2 FQNNGV. The V end lost 0 bases, the J end lost 3 bases, and 12 bases lay between the germline ends. CDR3 bases: TGTGCCAGCAGCTTAGAACCCCTTAAACTCTACGAGCAGTACTTC. Its protein product is CASSLEPLKLYEQYF.

The CDR3 DNA follows: TGTGCCAGCAGTTACTCTGGGGTGGGCCAAGAGACCCAGTACTTC. Translation gives CASSYSGVGQETQYF. This sequence joins TRBV6-6 and TRBJ2-5; D call uncertain. Germline-derived CDR1 and CDR2 are MNHNY and SVGAGI (reference sequence). Trimming removed 0 bases from V and 1 base from J, with 9 bases in between. This CDR3 region has 15 residues.